These 28 T cell receptor beta chains were all obtained from the same sample, sequenced in a study of cytomegalovirus exposure and HLA in healthy donors. The PCR was carried out with 60 Vbeta primers and 13 Jbeta primers. Libraries were prepared by immunoSEQ multiplex PCR; TCRdb keeps only in-frame clonotypes and omits some of them. The sample includes around 120,000 clones, over 70% of them seen just once. Sequencing was carried out using PBMCs. These receptors originate from a woman in her thirties or forties in good health and CMV-seronegative.

This clone was observed a handful of times. This chain connects TRBV5-6 to TRBJ1-3, with 7 bases aligning to TRBD1. Trimming at V came to 4 bases and at J to 5 bases, leaving 9 bases not matched to a gene. The CDR3 totals 15 residues. Germline CDR1 and CDR2: SGHDT and YYEEEE. CDR3 in amino acids: CASSPGPTGRNTIYF. The CDR3 DNA sequence: TGTGCCAGCAGCCCCGGACCGACAGGGAGAAACACCATATATTTT.

The chain joins TRBV5-6 to TRBJ1-1; tentatively, D is TRBD1 (5 bases). CDR3 size: 13 residues. Germline V CDR1 and CDR2: SGHDT, YYEEEE. The ends were cut back, 6 bases at V and 1 base at J, with 10 bases in the middle. The CDR3 sequence is CASTLGANTEAFF. CDR3 bases: TGTGCCAGCACGTTAGGGGCGAACACTGAAGCTTTCTTT.

This clone was recorded only once. This chain links TRBV9 with TRBJ1-1; a weak D match, TRBD1 (6 bases). The CDR3 consists of 16 residues. Germline CDR1 SGDLS, CDR2 YYNGEE. V gave up 0 bases and J gave up 5 bases, with 17 bases separating them. As DNA, the CDR3 is TGTGCCAGCAGCGTAGCCGGGGGGGGCTGGGGGACTGAAGCTTTCTTT. The encoded protein is CASSVAGGGWGTEAFF.

The rearrangement uses TRBV28 and TRBJ2-5, with 14 bases identical to TRBD2. V dropped 5 bases and J dropped 2; count of bases not matched to a gene: 10. The CDR3 is 18 amino acids. Germline assignment: CDR1 MDHEN and CDR2 SYDVKM. CDR3 region: CASSTLPGLAGVQETQYF. The CDR3 bases are TGTGCCAGCAGTACCCTCCCGGGACTAGCGGGGGTACAAGAGACCCAGTACTTC.

The rearrangement uses TRBV6-1 and TRBJ1-5, with D uncertain. Germline-derived CDR1 and CDR2 are MNHNS and SASEGT. This CDR3 spans 15 amino acids. Between the trimmed V and J ends, which lost 4 bases and 0 bases, there was a span of 10 bases. The CDR3 DNA sequence: TGTGCCAGCAGTGGCGATCGTGTTAGCAATCAGCCCCAGCATTTT. Its protein product is CASSGDRVSNQPQHF.

This rearrangement joins TRBV5-1 to TRBJ1-1; D unclear. The CDR3 runs to 14 residues. Trimming left V 1 base short and J 5 bases short, with 12 bases between. The V gene's germline CDR1 is SGHRS and CDR2 YFSETQ. In DNA form, the CDR3 reads TGCGCCAGCAGCTTGTTATCATCCGGGACTGAAGCTTTCTTT. This gives the protein CASSLLSSGTEAFF.

The rearrangement links TRBV30 to TRBJ2-7; D is uncertain. This CDR3 is 11 amino acids long. Trimming shortened V by 8 bases and J by 1 base, and 9 bases separated the two germline ends. Germline loops: CDR1 GTSNPN, CDR2 SVGIG (reference sequence). The CDR3 loop is CAAAGSYEQYF. In DNA form, the CDR3 reads TGTGCCGCGGCCGGGTCCTACGAGCAGTACTTC.

The CDR3 is CASSSVNTEAFF. The CDR3 DNA reads as TGTGCCAGCAGTTCTGTAAACACTGAAGCTTTCTTT. V and J are TRBV28 and TRBJ1-1; D is unclear. Trimming cost V 4 bases and J 2 bases, with 5 bases left between them. The germline CDR1 and CDR2 sequences are MDHEN and SYDVKM. The CDR3 totals 12 residues.

The V gene is TRBV27, the J gene TRBJ2-6, with 12 bases identical to TRBD1. CDR1 is MNHEY, CDR2 SMNVEV, per germline (reference sequence). This CDR3 is built from 17 residues. V gave up 7 bases and J gave up 2 bases; unmatched junction bases: 6. This CDR3 reads CASTYGTGGAGANVLTF. The CDR3 DNA is TGTGCCAGCACATACGGGACAGGGGGCGCTGGGGCCAACGTCCTGACTTTC.

The chain carries TRBV28 and TRBJ2-2; maybe TRBD1 (5 bases). Germline V gene lookup returns CDR1 MDHEN and CDR2 SYDVKM. The CDR3 sequence is 14 residues long. V was clipped by 3 bases and J by 1 base, with 6 bases between them. The CDR3 loop reads CASSFRVNTGELFF. DNA for the CDR3: TGTGCCAGCAGTTTCAGGGTGAACACCGGGGAGCTGTTTTTT.

This rearrangement joins TRBV10-1 to TRBJ2-3, with TRBD2 matching 10 bases. CDR1 and CDR2 (germline): WNHNN, SYGVQD (reference sequence). Losses at the gene ends were 0 bases for V and 4 bases for J; bases not matched to a gene: 4. The CDR3 sequence is 16 residues long. CDR3 sequence reads: CASSESLAGVADTQYF. The CDR3, as DNA: TGCGCCAGCAGTGAGTCTCTAGCGGGAGTCGCAGATACGCAGTATTTT.

The chain carries TRBV30 and TRBJ1-2, with a tentative D call TRBD1 (5 bases). Trimming stripped 2 bases from V and 7 bases from J, with 14 bases between. Per germline, CDR1 GTSNPN and CDR2 SVGIG (reference sequence). The CDR3 totals 13 residues. The CDR3 DNA sequence: TGTGCCTGGAGTTTTCTCCTGGGGGGTGGCTACACCTTC. This gives the protein CAWSFLLGGGYTF.

As regards this clone: Additional DNA sequences in this sample encode the identical CDR3. The chain is built from TRBV28 and TRBJ2-7, with 7 bases lining up with TRBD1. Germline CDR1 MDHEN, CDR2 SYDVKM. The CDR3 sequence is 18 residues long. V lost 3 bases to trimming and J lost 3 bases; unmatched junction nucleotides: 17. CDR3 sequence (DNA): TGTGCCAGCAGTTTCCGATCAGGGAATCCCTCAGGGGGCTACGAGCAGTACTTC. Its translation: CASSFRSGNPSGGYEQYF.

This clone was seen more than once but under ten times. V is TRBV9 and J is TRBJ1-5; D may be TRBD1 (6 bases). Trimming removed 6 bases from V and 2 bases from J, with 18 bases in between. Germline loops: CDR1 SGDLS, CDR2 YYNGEE. There are 16 residues in the CDR3. CDR3 DNA sequence: TGTGCCAGCACCATGATACAGGGAATAGGCAATCAGCCCCAGCATTTT. Amino acid sequence: CASTMIQGIGNQPQHF.

The gene calls are TRBV7-3 and TRBJ2-7, with D tentatively TRBD2 (6 bases). V lost 6 bases and J lost 3, with 15 bases in between. CDR3 length: 14 amino acids. Germline CDR1 and CDR2: SGHTA and FQGTGA. CDR3: CASSPGGGIYEQYF. The CDR3 nucleotides read TGTGCCAGCAGTCCCGGTGGCGGGATCTACGAGCAGTACTTC.

With regard to this clone: Since the CDR3 does not end with the conserved phenylalanine or tryptophan, this likely comes from a read error. The V call is TRBV7-9, the J call TRBJ1-2, with D tentatively TRBD1 (5 bases). The germline V gene has CDR1 SEHNR and CDR2 FQNEAQ (reference sequence). V lost 5 bases and J 8 bases, leaving 15 bases between the germline ends. CDR3 size: 13 residues. The CDR3 region is CASSRDGLGGYTL. The CDR3, as DNA: TGTGCCAGCAGCCGGGACGGCCTAGGGGGCTACACCCTC.

This clone was counted a few times. The rearrangement joins TRBV13 to TRBJ2-4; a weak D match, TRBD2 (6 bases). The CDR3 sequence is 20 residues long. The germline V gene encodes CDR1 PRHDT and CDR2 FYEKMQ (reference sequence). The V and J ends lost 5 bases and 2 bases respectively, with 28 bases between them. CDR3 loop: CASSASPLHKAEGTKNIQYF. The CDR3 nucleotides read TGTGCCAGCAGCGCTTCGCCCTTGCACAAGGCGGAGGGGACCAAAAACATTCAGTACTTC.

The CDR3, as DNA: TGTGCCAGCAGCTCAGACTCCTACGAGCAGTACTTC. Translated, it gives CASSSDSYEQYF. This chain joins TRBV5-4 and TRBJ2-7, with D unclear. The CDR3 is made up of 12 amino acids. Trimming shortened V by 3 bases and J by 0 bases, and 4 bases separated the two germline ends. The germline V gene has CDR1 SGHNT and CDR2 YYREEE (reference sequence).

This chain joins TRBV6-1 and TRBJ2-7, with 7 bases matching TRBD2. The CDR3 spans 14 residues. From germline, CDR1 is MNHNS and CDR2 SASEGT. The V gene end was trimmed by 3 bases and the J gene end by 5 bases; junction bases not matched to a gene: 7. CDR3 residues: CASSDIGGMDEQYF. The CDR3 nucleotides read TGTGCCAGCAGTGATATCGGGGGGATGGACGAGCAGTACTTC.

The genes are TRBV7-8 and TRBJ2-5; 8 nucleotides align to TRBD1. J lost 5 bases, V lost 7 bases, and 15 bases had no gene match. CDR3 size: 16 residues. The germline V gene has CDR1 SGHVS and CDR2 FQNEAQ. DNA of the CDR3: TGTGCCAGCATCGCCTTCCCACAGGGGGTTGGGGAGACCCAGTACTTC. Translating gives CASIAFPQGVGETQYF.

This chain connects TRBV19 to TRBJ1-4, with D maybe TRBD1 (6 bases). The germline V gene has CDR1 LNHDA and CDR2 SQIVND (reference sequence). This CDR3 comprises 14 residues. The V end was cut by 9 bases, the J end by 8 bases, with 19 bases between. DNA for the CDR3: TGTGCCAGCAGTGACAGGTCCGGGAGGGAAAAACTGTTTTTT. It codes for CASSDRSGREKLFF.

The rearrangement links TRBV5-1 to TRBJ2-5; 10 nucleotides agree with TRBD2. The CDR3 runs to 16 residues. From germline, CDR1 is SGHRS and CDR2 YFSETQ. The J segment lost 3 bases and the V segment lost 0 bases, leaving 5 bases of the junction unmatched. The CDR3 DNA is TGCGCCAGCAGCTTGGGGCTAGCGGGAGTGGAAGAGACCCAGTACTTC. Translated: CASSLGLAGVEETQYF.

This clone has more than one count but fewer than ten. V gene TRBV28 combines with J gene TRBJ1-1; D is possibly TRBD1 (5 bases). The CDR3 spans 18 residues. CDR1 MDHEN and CDR2 SYDVKM come from the germline V gene. V lost 2 bases and J lost 8, with 27 bases in between. The DNA for the CDR3 is TGTGCCAGCAGTTTAACGGTTGGCAGGGTACGCGGAGTACTCGAAGCTTTCTTT. Amino acids: CASSLTVGRVRGVLEAFF. The full variable domain, in which reference TRBV28 and TRBJ1-1 provide the parts outside the CDR3, is DVKVTQSSRYLVKRTGEKVFLECVQDMDHENMFWYRQDPGLGLRLIYFSYDVKMKEKGDIPEGYSVSREKKERFSLILESASTNQTSMYLCASSLTVGRVRGVLEAFFGQGTRLTVV.

CDR3 in amino acids: CASSPGGRNYEQYF. For the CDR3, the DNA is TGTGCCAGCAGCCCGGGGGGGCGAAACTACGAGCAGTACTTC. The chain combines TRBV5-4 with TRBJ2-5, with 8 bases matching TRBD2. The end of the DNA fits TRBJ2-7 better, so the J call may be wrong. CDR1 and CDR2 from the germline V gene are SGHNT and YYREEE (reference sequence). The CDR3 sequence is 14 residues long.

There are a few counts of this clone. Written as DNA, the CDR3 is TGTGCCTGGAGTGTAAACGGTCAGGGTGGCACAGATACGCAGTATTTT. Encoded protein: CAWSVNGQGGTDTQYF. This chain joins TRBV30 and TRBJ2-3; the D gene is possibly TRBD1 (5 bases). The V end lost 0 bases, the J end lost 1 base, and 14 bases lay between the germline ends. This CDR3 region has 16 residues. CDR1 and CDR2 from the germline V gene are GTSNPN and SVGIG (reference sequence).

In this sample, this clone turned up once. The V call is TRBV21-1, the J call TRBJ2-7; TRBD1 is the table's D call and was not checked against the DNA. TRBV21-1 represents a pseudogene. The CDR3 contains 15 residues. CDR3: CASSSRPGQGLEQYF. The CDR3 DNA sequence: TGTGCCAGCAGCTCTAGACCGGGACAGGGGCTCGAGCAGTACTTC.

This chain joins TRBV19 and TRBJ2-1; 14 bases match TRBD2. Per the germline V gene, CDR1 is LNHDA and CDR2 is SQIVND (reference sequence). Germline trimming cut 5 bases from V and 8 bases from J; bases unmatched to any gene: 5. This CDR3 is 15 amino acids long. The CDR3, as DNA: TGTGCCAGTAGTCCGACTAGCGGGGGGGCCGATGAGCAGTTCTTC. Protein sequence: CASSPTSGGADEQFF. Supplemented by reference TRBV19 and TRBJ2-1, the full variable domain reads DGGITQSPKYLFRKEGQNVTLSCEQNLNHDAMYWYRQDPGQGLRLIYYSQIVNDFQKGDIAEGYSVSREKKESFPLTVTSAQKNPTAFYLCASSPTSGGADEQFFGPGTRLTVL.

The CDR3 spells CASGPQGAQETQYF. CDR3 nucleotide sequence: TGTGCTAGTGGCCCACAGGGGGCTCAAGAGACCCAGTACTTC. The rearrangement uses TRBV12-5 and TRBJ2-5, with 9 bases identical to TRBD1. The CDR3 totals 14 residues. After removal of 6 bases from V and 2 bases from J, the junction contained 4 bases not matched to a gene. Germline V gene lookup returns CDR1 LGHNT and CDR2 FRNRAP.